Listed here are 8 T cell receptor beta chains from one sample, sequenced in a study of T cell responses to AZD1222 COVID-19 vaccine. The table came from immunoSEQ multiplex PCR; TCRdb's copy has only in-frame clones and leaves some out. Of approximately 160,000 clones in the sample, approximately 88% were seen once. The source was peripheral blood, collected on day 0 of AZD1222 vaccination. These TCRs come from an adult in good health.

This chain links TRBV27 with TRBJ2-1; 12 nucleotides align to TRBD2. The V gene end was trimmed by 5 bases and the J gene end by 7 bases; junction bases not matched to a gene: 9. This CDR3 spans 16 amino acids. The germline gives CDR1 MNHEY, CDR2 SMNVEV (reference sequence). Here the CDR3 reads CASSASLAGGGNEQFF. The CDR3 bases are TGTGCCAGCAGTGCCTCACTAGCGGGAGGTGGGAATGAGCAGTTCTTC.

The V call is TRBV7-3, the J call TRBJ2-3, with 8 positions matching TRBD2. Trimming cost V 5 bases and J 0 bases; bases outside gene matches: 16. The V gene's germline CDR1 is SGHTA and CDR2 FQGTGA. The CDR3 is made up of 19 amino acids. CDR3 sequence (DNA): TGTGCCAGCAGCCTTAAGGGCCAGTGGCTAGCGGGTAGCACAGATACGCAGTATTTT. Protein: CASSLKGQWLAGSTDTQYF. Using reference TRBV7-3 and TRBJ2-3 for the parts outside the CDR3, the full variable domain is GAGVSQTPSNKVTEKGKYVELRCDPISGHTALYWYRQSLGQGPEFLIYFQGTGAADDSGLPNDRFFAVRPEGSVSTLKIQRTERGDSAVYLCASSLKGQWLAGSTDTQYFGPGTRLTVL.

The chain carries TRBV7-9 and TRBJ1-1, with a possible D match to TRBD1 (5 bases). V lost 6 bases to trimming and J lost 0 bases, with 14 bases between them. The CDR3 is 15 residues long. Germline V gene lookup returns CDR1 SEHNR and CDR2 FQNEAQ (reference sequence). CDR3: CASSQAGHMNTEAFF. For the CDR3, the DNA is TGTGCCAGCAGTCAAGCGGGGCACATGAACACTGAAGCTTTCTTT.

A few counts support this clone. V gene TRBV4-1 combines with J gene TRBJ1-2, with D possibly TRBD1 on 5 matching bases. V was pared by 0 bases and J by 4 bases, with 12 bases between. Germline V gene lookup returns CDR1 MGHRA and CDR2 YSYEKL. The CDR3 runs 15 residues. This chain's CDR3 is CASSQDSTGGYGYTF. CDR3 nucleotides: TGCGCCAGCAGCCAAGATAGTACAGGCGGCTATGGCTACACCTTC.

CDR3 amino acids: CASRGTARGGELFF. The CDR3 coding sequence is TGTGCCAGTAGGGGGACGGCCCGCGGCGGGGAGCTGTTTTTT. The rearrangement uses TRBV19 and TRBJ2-2; the D call may be TRBD1 or TRBD2 (5 bases each). CDR1 and CDR2 (germline): LNHDA, SQIVND (reference sequence). V was cut by 6 bases and J by 7 bases, with 15 bases left in between. The CDR3 is 14 amino acids.

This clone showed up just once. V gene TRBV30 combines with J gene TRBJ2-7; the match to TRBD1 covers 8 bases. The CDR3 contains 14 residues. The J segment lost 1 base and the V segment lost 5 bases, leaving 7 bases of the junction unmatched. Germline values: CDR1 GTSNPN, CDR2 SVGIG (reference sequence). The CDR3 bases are TGTGCCTGGCGTAGGGACAGGCGTTCCTACGAGCAGTACTTC. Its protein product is CAWRRDRRSYEQYF.

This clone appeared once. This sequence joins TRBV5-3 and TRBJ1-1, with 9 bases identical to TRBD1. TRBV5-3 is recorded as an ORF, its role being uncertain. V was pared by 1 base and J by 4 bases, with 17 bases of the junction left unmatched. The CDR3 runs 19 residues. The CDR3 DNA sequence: TGTGCCAGAAGCTTGTACCCCACCCCCGACAGGGGGGGAGGCACTGAAGCTTTCTTT. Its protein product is CARSLYPTPDRGGGTEAFF.

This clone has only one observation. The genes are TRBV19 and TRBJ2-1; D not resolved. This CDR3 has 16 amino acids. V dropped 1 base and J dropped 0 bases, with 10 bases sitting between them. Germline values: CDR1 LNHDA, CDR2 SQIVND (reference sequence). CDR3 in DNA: TGTGCCAGTAGTATAGTCGGGCGGAGCTCCTACAATGAGCAGTTCTTC. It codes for CASSIVGRSSYNEQFF.